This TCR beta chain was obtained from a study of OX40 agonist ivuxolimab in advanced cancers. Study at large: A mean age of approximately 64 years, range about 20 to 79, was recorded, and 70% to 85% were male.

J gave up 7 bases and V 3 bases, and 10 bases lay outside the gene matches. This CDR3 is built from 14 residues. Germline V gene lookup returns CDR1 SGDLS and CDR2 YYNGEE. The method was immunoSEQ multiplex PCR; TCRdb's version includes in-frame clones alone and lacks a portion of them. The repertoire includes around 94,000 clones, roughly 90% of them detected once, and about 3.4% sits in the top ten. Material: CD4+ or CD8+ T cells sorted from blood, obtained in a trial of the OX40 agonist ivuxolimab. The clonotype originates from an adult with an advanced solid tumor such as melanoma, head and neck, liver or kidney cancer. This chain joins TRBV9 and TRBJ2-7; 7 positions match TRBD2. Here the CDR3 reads CASSGNSGYGEQYF. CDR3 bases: TGTGCCAGCAGCGGGAATAGCGGGTATGGAGAGCAGTACTTC. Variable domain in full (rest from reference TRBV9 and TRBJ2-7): DSGVTQTPKHLITATGQRVTLRCSPRSGDLSVYWYQQSLDQGLQFLIQYYNGEERAKGNILERFSAQQFPDLHSELNLSSLELGDSALYFCASSGNSGYGEQYFGPGTRLTVT.